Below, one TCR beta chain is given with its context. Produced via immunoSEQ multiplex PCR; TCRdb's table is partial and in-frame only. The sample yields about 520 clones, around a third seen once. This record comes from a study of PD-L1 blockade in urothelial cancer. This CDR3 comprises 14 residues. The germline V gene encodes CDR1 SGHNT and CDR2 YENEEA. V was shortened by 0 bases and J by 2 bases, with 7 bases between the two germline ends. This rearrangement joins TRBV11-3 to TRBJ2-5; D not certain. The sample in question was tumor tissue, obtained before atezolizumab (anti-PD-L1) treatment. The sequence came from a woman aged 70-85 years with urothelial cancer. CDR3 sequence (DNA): TGTGCCAGCAGCTTAGATTACATACAAGAGACCCAGTACTTC. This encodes CASSLDYIQETQYF.